This T cell receptor (beta chain) was identified in a study of monozygotic twins with inflammatory bowel disease. Per the germline V gene, CDR1 is KGHDR and CDR2 is SFDVKD. The CDR3 covers 13 residues. Regarding the study as a whole: The study found lower TCRbeta diversity (inverse Simpson) in IBD patients than in healthy co-twins.

Researchers used template switching to add UMIs featuring a 6-nucleotide sample barcode. PCR of TCRalpha and TCRbeta cDNA was nested, with two rounds of around 16 and 10 cycles. TCRdb reanalyzed the 5' RACE reads, giving one entry per CDR3 protein sequence and no DNA. The listing contains about 450,000 distinct CDR3 sequences. Concerning this clonotype: Its antigen is currently unknown.

Source material: blood. This receptor was taken from a human donor with ulcerative colitis or Crohn's disease, or a healthy co-twin of an affected twin (not recorded which). The chain uses TRBV24-1 and TRBJ2-1; TCRdb picks TRBD2, but there is no DNA to check that call. CDR3 sequence reads: CATGTSGRYEQFF.